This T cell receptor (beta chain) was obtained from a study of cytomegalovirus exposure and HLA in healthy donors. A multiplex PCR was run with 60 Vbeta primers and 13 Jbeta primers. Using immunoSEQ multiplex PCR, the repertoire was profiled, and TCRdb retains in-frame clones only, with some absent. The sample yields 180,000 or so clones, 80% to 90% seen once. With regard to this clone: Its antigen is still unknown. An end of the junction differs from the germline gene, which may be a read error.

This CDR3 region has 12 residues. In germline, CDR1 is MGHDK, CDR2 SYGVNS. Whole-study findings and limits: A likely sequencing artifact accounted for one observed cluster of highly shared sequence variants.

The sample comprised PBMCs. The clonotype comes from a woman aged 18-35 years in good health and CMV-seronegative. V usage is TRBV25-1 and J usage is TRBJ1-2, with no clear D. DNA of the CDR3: TGTGCCAGCAGTGAAGGCCGCCAGGCCGTCAACTTC. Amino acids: CASSEGRQAVNF.